Shown below are 8 T cell receptor beta chains from a single sample sequenced in a study of blood T cell repertoires in COVID-19. Produced via immunoSEQ multiplex PCR; TCRdb's table is partial and in-frame only. The sample includes approximately 190,000 clones, 65% to 85% seen only once; the top ten take roughly 17%. The sequenced material came from peripheral blood. Receptor source: a man aged 55 to 70 with active or convalescent COVID-19.

The chain uses TRBV15 and TRBJ2-5, with 10 bases aligning to TRBD2. CDR1 is LNHNV, CDR2 YYDKDF, per germline (reference sequence). This CDR3 region has 17 residues. V shed 1 base and J 5 bases; nucleotides not matched to a gene: 10. The DNA for the CDR3 is TGTGCCACCAGCAGAGGAGGCAGCGGGAGGGCCCTGGAGACCCAGTACTTC. Translating gives CATSRGGSGRALETQYF.

The chain couples TRBV7-6 to TRBJ1-4; D unclear. V was shortened by 6 bases and J by 0 bases, with 11 bases between the two germline ends. The CDR3 runs to 15 residues. Germline CDR1 reads SGHVS; CDR2 reads FNYEAQ. Here the CDR3 DNA reads TGTGCCAGCAGAAGCTCAGGCTCAACTAATGAAAAACTGTTTTTT. This encodes CASRSSGSTNEKLFF.

This clone was seen many times. This chain links TRBV6-1 with TRBJ1-5, with 7 bases identical to TRBD1. V shed 2 bases, J shed 3 bases, and the junction held 4 bases outside the gene matches. Per the germline V gene, CDR1 is MNHNS and CDR2 is SASEGT. The CDR3 consists of 15 residues. The DNA for the CDR3 is TGTGCCAGCAGTGAATGGCAGGGGGACAATCAGCCCCAGCATTTT. Protein sequence: CASSEWQGDNQPQHF.

The rearrangement uses TRBV9 and TRBJ2-3; the match to TRBD2 covers 11 bases. V lost 3 bases to trimming and J lost 8 bases; unmatched junction nucleotides: 11. The CDR3 has 16 amino acids. Germline V lookup: CDR1 SGDLS, CDR2 YYNGEE. CDR3 residues: CASSAGTSGAPATQYF. CDR3 bases: TGTGCCAGCAGCGCGGGGACTAGCGGTGCCCCCGCTACGCAGTATTTT.

The V gene is TRBV7-2, the J gene TRBJ2-1, with 9 bases fitting TRBD1. Germline V gene data show CDR1 as SGHTA and CDR2 as FQGNSA. The CDR3 is 15 amino acids. Losses at the gene ends were 5 bases for V and 3 bases for J; bases not matched to a gene: 5. CDR3 amino acids: CASSPGTGLYNEQFF. For the CDR3, the DNA is TGTGCCAGCAGCCCCGGGACAGGGCTCTACAATGAGCAGTTCTTC.

This clone was recorded at least ten times. The chain recombines TRBV7-3 with TRBJ1-6, with TRBD1 identical over 7 bases. Germline CDR1 reads SGHTA; CDR2 reads FQGTGA. Trimming at V came to 5 bases and at J to 6 bases, leaving 4 bases not matched to a gene. The CDR3 contains 14 residues. The CDR3 loop is CASSRDSSNSPLHF. The CDR3 nucleotides read TGTGCCAGCAGCCGGGACAGTAGTAATTCACCCCTCCACTTT. The full variable domain, with the rest looked up from reference TRBV7-3 and TRBJ1-6, is GAGVSQTPSNKVTEKGKYVELRCDPISGHTALYWYRQSLGQGPEFLIYFQGTGAADDSGLPNDRFFAVRPEGSVSTLKIQRTERGDSAVYLCASSRDSSNSPLHFGNGTRLTVT.

Points on this clone: A read error may explain this, as a much larger clone is one base away. The rearrangement uses TRBV7-2 and TRBJ2-1; D gene ambiguous. Germline V lookup: CDR1 SGHTA, CDR2 FQGNSA. The CDR3 length is 11 residues. Trimming stripped 5 bases from V and 4 bases from J, with 3 bases between. The DNA of the CDR3 is TGTGCCAGCAGCCCATACAATGAGCAGTTCTTC. Translating it yields CASSPYNEQFF. Based on the CDR3 plus reference TRBV7-2 and TRBJ2-1, the full variable domain is GAGVSQSPSNKVTEKGKDVELRCDPISGHTALYWYRQSLGQGLEFLIYFQGNSAPDKSGLPSDRFSAERTGGSVSTLTIQRTQQEDSAVYLCASSPYNEQFFGPGTRLTVL.

The V and J genes are TRBV12-3 or TRBV12-4 and TRBJ2-1; 10 bases are a match to TRBD2. The trim removed 1 base at V and 15 bases at J, leaving 3 bases unmatched. The CDR3 is made up of 12 amino acids. CDR3 protein: CASSLESGRGFF. The CDR3 DNA reads TGTGCCAGCAGTTTAGAAAGCGGGAGGGGGTTCTTC.